The present TCR beta chain was sequenced within a study of blood T cell repertoires in COVID-19. Study information: Acute-phase and convalescent COVID-19 samples originated in the United States, Italy and Spain.

Trimming removed 3 bases from V and 1 base from J, with 21 bases in between. The CDR3 totals 18 residues. Germline V gene data show CDR1 as LNHDA and CDR2 as SQIVND (reference sequence). Original processing methods: Amplification of reference gene primers provided the estimated nucleated cell counts. Measured with immunoSEQ multiplex PCR; TCRdb has only the in-frame clones, and not every one. For V, J and clone size, that table is used; D and trimming come from the DNA. The repertoire holds tens of thousands of clones, with 80% to 90% as singletons. The chain couples TRBV19 to TRBJ1-2; maybe TRBD1 (5 bases). The sample consisted of peripheral blood. This sequence originates from a woman aged 55-69 years with acute or convalescent COVID-19. Here the CDR3 DNA reads TGTGCCAGTAGTATTTCCAGGGCAGGCCTAGTCGGTAACTATGGCTACACCTTC. Translated: CASSISRAGLVGNYGYTF. Full variable domain (outside the CDR3, taken from reference TRBV19 and TRBJ1-2): DGGITQSPKYLFRKEGQNVTLSCEQNLNHDAMYWYRQDPGQGLRLIYYSQIVNDFQKGDIAEGYSVSREKKESFPLTVTSAQKNPTAFYLCASSISRAGLVGNYGYTFGSGTRLTVV.